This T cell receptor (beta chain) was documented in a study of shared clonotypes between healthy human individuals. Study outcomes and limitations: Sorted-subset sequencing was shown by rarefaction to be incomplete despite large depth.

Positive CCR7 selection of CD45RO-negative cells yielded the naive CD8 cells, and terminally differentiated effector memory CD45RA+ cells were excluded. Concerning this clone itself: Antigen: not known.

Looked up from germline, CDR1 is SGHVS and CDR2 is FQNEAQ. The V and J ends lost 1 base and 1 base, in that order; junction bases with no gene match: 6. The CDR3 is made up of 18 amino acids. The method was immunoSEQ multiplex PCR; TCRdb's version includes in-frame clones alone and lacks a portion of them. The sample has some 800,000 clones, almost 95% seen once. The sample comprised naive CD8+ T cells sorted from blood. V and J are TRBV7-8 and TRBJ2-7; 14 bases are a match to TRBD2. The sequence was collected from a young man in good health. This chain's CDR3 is CASSLGYGTSGSSYEQYF. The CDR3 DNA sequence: TGTGCCAGCAGCTTAGGTTATGGGACTAGCGGGAGTTCCTACGAGCAGTACTTC.